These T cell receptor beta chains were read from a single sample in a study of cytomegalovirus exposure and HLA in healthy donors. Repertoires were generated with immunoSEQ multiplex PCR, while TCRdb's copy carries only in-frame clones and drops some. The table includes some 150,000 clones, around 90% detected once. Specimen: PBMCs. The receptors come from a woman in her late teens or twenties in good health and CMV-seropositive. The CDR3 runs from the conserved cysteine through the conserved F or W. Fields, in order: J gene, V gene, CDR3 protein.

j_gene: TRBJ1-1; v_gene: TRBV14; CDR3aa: CASSQQGTRAFF
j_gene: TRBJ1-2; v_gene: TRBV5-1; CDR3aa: CASNSETSRDGYTF
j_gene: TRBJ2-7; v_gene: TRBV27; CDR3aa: CASSLEVGSSYEQYF
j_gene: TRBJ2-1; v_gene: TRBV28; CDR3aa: CASSLRDTYSYNEQFF
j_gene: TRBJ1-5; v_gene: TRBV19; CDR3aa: CASSHDFNQPQHF
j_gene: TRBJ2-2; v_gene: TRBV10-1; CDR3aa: CASSEWSGELFF
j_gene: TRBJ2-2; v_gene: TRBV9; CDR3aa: CASSVGGLAGVGAGELFF
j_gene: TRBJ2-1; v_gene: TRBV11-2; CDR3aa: CASSSLAGAFNEQFF
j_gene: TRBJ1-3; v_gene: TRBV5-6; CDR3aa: CASSLVGRAGGNTIYF
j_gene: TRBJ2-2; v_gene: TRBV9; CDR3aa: CASSVGGQTSNTGELFF
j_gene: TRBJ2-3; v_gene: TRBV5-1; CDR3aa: CASSLRQGDTQYF
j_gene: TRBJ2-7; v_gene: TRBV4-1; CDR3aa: CASSQDTGGRAYEQYF
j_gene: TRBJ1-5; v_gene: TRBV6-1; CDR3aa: CASTGDSSNQPQHF
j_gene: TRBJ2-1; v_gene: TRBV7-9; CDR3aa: CASSTIAGGAYNEQFF
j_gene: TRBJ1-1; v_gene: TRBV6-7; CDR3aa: CASSYSTANTEAFF
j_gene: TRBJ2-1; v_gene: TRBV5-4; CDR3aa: CASSQGGGVEYNEQFF
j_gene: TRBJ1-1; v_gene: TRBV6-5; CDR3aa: CASSYSEAVGTEAFF
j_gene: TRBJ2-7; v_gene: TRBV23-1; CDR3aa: CASSQSCPILHEQYF
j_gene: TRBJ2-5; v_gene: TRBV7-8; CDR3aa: CASSPTETQETQYF
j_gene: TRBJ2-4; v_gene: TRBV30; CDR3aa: CAWSGTLLGENIQYF
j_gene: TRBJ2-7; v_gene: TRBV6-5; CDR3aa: CASSSSSYEQYF
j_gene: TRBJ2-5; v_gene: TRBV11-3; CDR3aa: CASSSRGTSGKETQYF
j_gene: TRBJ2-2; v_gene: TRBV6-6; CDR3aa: CASSPGQGLTGELFF
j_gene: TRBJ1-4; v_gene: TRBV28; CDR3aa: CASSLPQGGGEKLFF
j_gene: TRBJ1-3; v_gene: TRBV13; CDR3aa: CASSFAGGSGNTIYF
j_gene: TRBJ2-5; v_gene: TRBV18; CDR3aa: CASSPSYQETQYF
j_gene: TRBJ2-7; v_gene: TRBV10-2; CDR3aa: CASSVTSGRAAVGYEQYF
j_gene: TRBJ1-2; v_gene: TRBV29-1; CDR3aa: CSVTGEPNYGYTF
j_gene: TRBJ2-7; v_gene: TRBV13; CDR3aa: CASSLGAGGPYEQYF
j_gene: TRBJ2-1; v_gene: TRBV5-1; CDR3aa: CASSLAPGRAVHNEQFF
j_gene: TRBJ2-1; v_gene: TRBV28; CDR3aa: CASSWGRGGTSYNEQFF
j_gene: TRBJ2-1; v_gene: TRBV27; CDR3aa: CASSVLTSGSWSYNEQFF
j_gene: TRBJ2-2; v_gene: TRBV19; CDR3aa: CASSIGGGQGNTGELFF
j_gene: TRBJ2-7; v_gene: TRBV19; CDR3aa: CASSSLRDRRGHEQYF
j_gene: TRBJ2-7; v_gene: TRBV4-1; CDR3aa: CASSQAYATSWYEQYF
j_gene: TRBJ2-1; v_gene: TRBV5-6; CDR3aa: CASSLAGGIKNEQFF
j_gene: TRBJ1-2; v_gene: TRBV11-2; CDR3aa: CASSQDRVGNYGYTF
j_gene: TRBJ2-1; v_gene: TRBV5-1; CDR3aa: CASSLKASGRAHEQFF
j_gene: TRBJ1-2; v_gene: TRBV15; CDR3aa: CATSRKQGGYGYTF
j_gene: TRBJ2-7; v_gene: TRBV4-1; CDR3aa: CASSPRLAGVSYEQYF
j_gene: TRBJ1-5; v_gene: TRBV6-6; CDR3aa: CASSYPTGGSNQPQHF
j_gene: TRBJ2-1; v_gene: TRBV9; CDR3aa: CASSVAQGSYNEQFF
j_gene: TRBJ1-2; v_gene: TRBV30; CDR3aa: CAWRPTGRYGYTF
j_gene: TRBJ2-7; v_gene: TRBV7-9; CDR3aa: CASSAGIGSYEQYF
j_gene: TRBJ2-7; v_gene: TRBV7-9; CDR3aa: CASSFGREYEQYF
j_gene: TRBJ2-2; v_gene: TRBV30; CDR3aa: CAWTANTGELFF
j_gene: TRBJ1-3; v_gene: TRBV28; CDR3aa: CASSLYRRQPSGNTIYF
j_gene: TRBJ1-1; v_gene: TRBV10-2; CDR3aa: CASSVLREGNTEAFF
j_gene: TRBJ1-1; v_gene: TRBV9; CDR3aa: CASSVDVVGYEGTEAFF
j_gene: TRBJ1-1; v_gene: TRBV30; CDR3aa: CAWIQVRTGGHFGTEAFF
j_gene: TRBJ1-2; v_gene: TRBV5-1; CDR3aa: CASSIQGALDYGYTF
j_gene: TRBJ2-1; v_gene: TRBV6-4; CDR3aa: CASSGGAGGPGEQFF
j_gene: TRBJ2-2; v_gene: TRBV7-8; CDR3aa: CASSLEGANTGELFF